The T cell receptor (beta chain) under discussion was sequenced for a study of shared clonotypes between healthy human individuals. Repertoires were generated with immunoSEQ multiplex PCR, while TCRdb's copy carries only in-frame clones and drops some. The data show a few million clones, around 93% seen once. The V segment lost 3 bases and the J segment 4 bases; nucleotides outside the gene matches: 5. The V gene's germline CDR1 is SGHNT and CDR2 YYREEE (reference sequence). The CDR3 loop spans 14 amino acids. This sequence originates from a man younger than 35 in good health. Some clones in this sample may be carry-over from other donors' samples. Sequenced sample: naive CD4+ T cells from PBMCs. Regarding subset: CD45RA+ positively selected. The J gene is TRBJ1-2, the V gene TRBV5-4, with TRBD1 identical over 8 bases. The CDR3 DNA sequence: TGTGCCAGCAGCTGGGCTACAGGGGGCTATGGCTACACCTTC. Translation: CASSWATGGYGYTF.